The present T cell receptor (beta chain) was sequenced within a study of T cell changes during pregnancy in multiple sclerosis. The CDR3 is made up of 14 amino acids. The germline CDR1 and CDR2 sequences are SNHLY and FYNNEI. V trimming: 5 bases; J trimming: 7 bases; junction bases outside the gene matches: 8. Method: immunoSEQ multiplex PCR; TCRdb's copy keeps in-frame clones and lacks some. Of 65,000 to 90,000 clones listed, around 90% are singletons. The origin of this receptor is a female donor with multiple sclerosis, enrolled in a pregnancy study. This material consisted of CD4+ T cells from peripheral blood mononuclear cells, taken after pregnancy. The V call is TRBV2, the J call TRBJ2-1, with TRBD1 identical over 7 bases. The CDR3 spells CASSPDRDRNEQFF. The CDR3 region has the DNA TGTGCCAGCAGTCCAGACAGGGACCGTAATGAGCAGTTCTTC.